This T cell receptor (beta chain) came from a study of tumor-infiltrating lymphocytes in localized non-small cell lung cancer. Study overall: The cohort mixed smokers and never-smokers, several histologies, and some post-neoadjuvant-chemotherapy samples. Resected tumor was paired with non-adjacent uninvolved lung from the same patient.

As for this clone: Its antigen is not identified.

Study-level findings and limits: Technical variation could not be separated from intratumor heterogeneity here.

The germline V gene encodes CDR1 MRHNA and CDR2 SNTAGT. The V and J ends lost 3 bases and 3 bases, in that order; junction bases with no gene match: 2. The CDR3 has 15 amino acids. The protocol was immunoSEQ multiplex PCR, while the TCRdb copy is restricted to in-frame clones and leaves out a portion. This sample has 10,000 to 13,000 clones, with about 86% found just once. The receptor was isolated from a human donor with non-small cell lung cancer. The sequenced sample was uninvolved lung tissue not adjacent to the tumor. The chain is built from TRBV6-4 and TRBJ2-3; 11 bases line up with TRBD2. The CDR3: CASSEVAGGTDTQYF. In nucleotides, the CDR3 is TGTGCCAGCAGTGAAGTAGCGGGGGGGACAGATACGCAGTATTTT.